Below, 21 T cell receptor beta chains from the same sample are listed, as sequenced in a study of response to subunit inactivated influenza vaccine. In TCRdb, the RT-PCR reads were re-called with MiXCR into one record per CDR3 protein. The data hold about 170,000 distinct CDR3 sequences, with roughly 12% observed a single time. These data are also associated with another study on T cells expressing NK-cell markers. Per that study: The authors made TCR beta cDNA libraries by 5'RACE template switching. This switching added a universal primer site and UMIs.

Here the sequenced sample was CD8+ T cells sorted from PBMCs, taken 12 days after vaccination. The receptors originated from a man in his fifties who received an inactivated influenza vaccine.

Points on this clonotype: A read error may explain this, as a much larger clone is one base away. V is TRBV27 and J is TRBJ2-7, with 11 positions matching TRBD1. Germline V gene lookup returns CDR1 MNHEY and CDR2 SMNVEV (reference sequence). Losses at the gene ends were 5 bases for V and 3 bases for J; bases not matched to a gene: 3. This CDR3 is 14 amino acids long. CDR3 in DNA: TGTGCCAGCAGTGTCGGGACAGGGGGCTACGAGCAGTACTTC. It is translated as CASSVGTGGYEQYF.

This rearrangement joins TRBV6-2 or TRBV6-3 to TRBJ2-2; 12 nucleotides line up with TRBD2. The V segment lost 6 bases and the J segment 5 bases; nucleotides outside the gene matches: 7. The length of the CDR3 is 16 residues. CDR1 and CDR2 (germline): MNHEY, SVGEGT. The CDR3: CASRHPTSGRTGELFF. CDR3 in DNA: TGTGCCAGCAGACACCCAACTAGCGGGAGGACCGGGGAGCTGTTTTTT.

In its sample, this clonotype was seen a few times. This chain connects TRBV3-1 to TRBJ2-5, with a possible D match to TRBD2 (6 bases). The V and J ends lost 1 base and 1 base respectively, with 13 bases between them. CDR3 size: 16 residues. CDR1 LGHDT and CDR2 YNNKEL come from the germline V gene (reference sequence). CDR3 in amino acids: CASSQGYSGVQETQYF. Here the CDR3 DNA reads TGTGCCAGCAGCCAAGGTTATAGCGGAGTCCAAGAGACCCAGTACTTC.

This chain joins TRBV6-5 and TRBJ1-2, with D hard to call. V was shortened by 0 bases and J by 10 bases, with 15 bases between the two germline ends. Germline lookup yields CDR1 MNHEY and CDR2 SVGAGI. CDR3 length equals 14 residues. DNA of the CDR3: TGTGCCAGCAGTTACTCGAACCGGGCTAGGTCCTACACCTTC. Translating gives CASSYSNRARSYTF.

A few counts support this clonotype. The rearrangement joins TRBV27 to TRBJ2-7, with 9 bases identical to TRBD2. The V and J ends lost 8 bases and 5 bases, in that order; junction bases with no gene match: 10. Germline V gene lookup returns CDR1 MNHEY and CDR2 SMNVEV (reference sequence). The CDR3 extends over 14 amino acids. The CDR3 DNA reads as TGTGCCAGCGCCCCGGCGGGGGGGCCTGACGAGCAGTACTTC. Protein: CASAPAGGPDEQYF.

V usage is TRBV19 and J usage is TRBJ2-2, with D unresolved. Germline V gives CDR1 LNHDA, CDR2 SQIVND (reference sequence). Trimming shortened V by 10 bases and J by 1 base, and 7 bases separated the two germline ends. The CDR3 totals 12 residues. DNA for the CDR3: TGTGCCACCAGCCTGAACACCGGGGAGCTGTTTTTT. Translated: CATSLNTGELFF.

V gene TRBV3-1 combines with J gene TRBJ1-2; D is unresolved. The CDR3 contains 13 residues. V lost 4 bases, J lost 7 bases, and 13 bases lay in between. Germline V CDR1 and CDR2: LGHDT, YNNKEL (reference sequence). The CDR3 spells CASSPEPRRGYTF. The CDR3 region has the DNA TGTGCCAGCAGCCCAGAACCAAGACGTGGCTACACCTTC.

The rearrangement joins TRBV15 to TRBJ2-3; possibly TRBD1 for D (6 bases). The CDR3 has 15 residues. Deletions cut 5 bases from V and 10 bases from J, with 22 bases between. Germline V gene sequence: CDR1 LNHNV, CDR2 YYDKDF (reference sequence). CDR3 region: CATSGVHSPGDSQYF. The CDR3 DNA reads as TGTGCCACCAGCGGAGTTCATAGCCCAGGGGATTCGCAGTATTTT.

This clonotype has a single count. The junction shows a germline mismatch at one end, possibly a read error. The genes are TRBV29-1 and TRBJ2-7; 7 bases are a match to TRBD2. Germline values: CDR1 SQVTM, CDR2 ANQGSEA. The CDR3 sequence is 15 residues long. The CDR3 DNA reads as TGCAGCGCTGAAGATCGGGGAGGGTCAAGCTACGAGCAGTACTTC. Its translation: CSAEDRGGSSYEQYF.

The genes are TRBV7-9 and TRBJ2-3; D gene ambiguous. There are 16 residues in the CDR3. V was pared by 7 bases and J by 6 bases, with 23 bases between. Germline CDR1 is SEHNR and CDR2 is FQNEAQ (reference sequence). CDR3 in amino acids: CASNSLEEPNRDTQYF. CDR3 nucleotide sequence: TGTGCCAGCAACAGCCTCGAAGAGCCGAATCGGGATACGCAGTATTTT.

The CDR3 coding sequence is TGTGCTAGTGGCAAGGAGGCAAGCGAGGAAACCAACTATGGCTACACCTTC. Its protein is CASGKEASEETNYGYTF. The V and J genes are TRBV12-5 and TRBJ1-2; D ambiguous. The CDR3 loop spans 17 amino acids. Germline V gene sequence: CDR1 LGHNT, CDR2 FRNRAP. With 6 bases removed from V and 2 bases from J, the gap between germline ends came to 22 bases.

There are a few counts of this clonotype. V is TRBV5-5 and J is TRBJ2-7, with a possible D match to TRBD1 (5 bases). V lost 3 bases, J lost 1 base, and 14 bases lay in between. CDR1 and CDR2 from the germline V gene are SGHKS and YYEKEE (reference sequence). The CDR3 contains 15 residues. The CDR3 spells CASSSSPDTSYEQYF. The CDR3, as DNA: TGTGCCAGCAGCTCCTCCCCGGACACTTCCTACGAGCAGTACTTC.

This clonotype turned up a few times. The chain couples TRBV29-1 to TRBJ2-3, with 7 positions matching TRBD1. The V segment lost 7 bases and the J segment 4 bases; nucleotides outside the gene matches: 11. The germline gives CDR1 SQVTM, CDR2 ANQGSEA. The CDR3 runs 14 residues. CDR3 in amino acids: CSGETGYGADTQYF. In nucleotides, the CDR3 is TGCAGCGGGGAGACAGGGTACGGTGCAGATACGCAGTATTTT.

The J gene is TRBJ2-1, the V gene TRBV14; TRBD2 matches at 8 bases. Trimming removed 9 bases from V and 9 bases from J; junction bases left unmatched: 10. CDR3 size: 13 residues. Germline CDR1 SGHDN, CDR2 FVKESK. The CDR3 protein is CARQPGLGPEQFF. The CDR3 DNA is TGTGCCAGGCAACCGGGACTAGGTCCTGAGCAGTTCTTC.

This clonotype was counted only a few times. This chain uses TRBV15 with TRBJ2-1; the match to TRBD2 covers 8 bases. This CDR3 region has 15 residues. The ends lost 4 bases at V and 0 bases at J; junction bases unmatched: 2. Per germline, CDR1 LNHNV and CDR2 YYDKDF (reference sequence). The CDR3 loop reads CATSTGTSSYNEQFF. The CDR3 DNA reads TGTGCCACCAGCACCGGGACTAGCTCCTACAATGAGCAGTTCTTC.

This clonotype has a handful of counts. J is TRBJ2-1 and V is TRBV4-1; 9 nucleotides match TRBD2. This CDR3 has 17 amino acids. Germline-derived CDR1 and CDR2 are MGHRA and YSYEKL. V gave up 0 bases and J gave up 5 bases; unmatched junction bases: 8. The chain's CDR3 is CASSQDGRGGANNEQFF. CDR3 in DNA: TGCGCCAGCAGCCAAGACGGGCGCGGGGGGGCAAACAATGAGCAGTTCTTC.

The chain recombines TRBV4-1 with TRBJ2-3; D call uncertain. Per germline, CDR1 MGHRA and CDR2 YSYEKL. The CDR3 length is 14 residues. The V end was cut by 4 bases, the J end by 6 bases, with 14 bases between. The CDR3 sequence is CASSLVSAADTQYF. As DNA, the CDR3 is TGCGCCAGCAGCCTCGTTTCAGCCGCGGATACGCAGTATTTT.

The chain recombines TRBV7-6 with TRBJ2-7; TRBD2 matches 10 bases. The CDR3 sequence is 13 residues long. After removal of 8 bases from V and 3 bases from J, the junction contained 4 bases not matched to a gene. The germline V gene encodes CDR1 SGHVS and CDR2 FNYEAQ. CDR3 nucleotides: TGTGCCAGCGGTCCTAGCGGGAGCTACGAGCAGTACTTC. Protein product: CASGPSGSYEQYF.

This clonotype was found many times. V is TRBV7-2 and J is TRBJ2-1; TRBD2 might be the D (6 bases). From germline, CDR1 is SGHTA and CDR2 FQGNSA. The CDR3 totals 14 residues. V was trimmed by 4 bases and J by 8 bases, leaving 15 bases between them. The CDR3 sequence is CASSYSGTLHEQFF. As DNA, the CDR3 is TGTGCCAGCAGCTATTCCGGGACTCTGCATGAGCAGTTCTTC.

The sample holds a few counts of this clonotype. The chain uses TRBV4-3 and TRBJ2-3; 9 nucleotides line up with TRBD2. V shed 3 bases, J shed 0 bases, and the junction held 4 bases outside the gene matches. Germline lookup yields CDR1 LGHNA and CDR2 YSLEER. The CDR3 runs 16 residues. The CDR3 DNA reads TGCGCCAGCAGCCAGTTGAGCGGGAGGAGCACAGATACGCAGTATTTT. This encodes CASSQLSGRSTDTQYF.

V and J are TRBV9 and TRBJ2-3; no reliable D call. This CDR3 has 13 residues. V lost 0 bases and J lost 7, with 9 bases in between. Germline CDR1 SGDLS, CDR2 YYNGEE. The DNA of the CDR3 is TGTGCCAGCAGCGTAGGGACGAGCCATACGCAGTATTTT. Protein sequence: CASSVGTSHTQYF.